The rows below give T cell receptor beta chains drawn from one sample of a study of blood T cell repertoires in COVID-19. This table comes from immunoSEQ multiplex PCR, and its TCRdb copy is limited to in-frame clones, with some not included. The table shows approximately 280,000 clones, with approximately 91% occurring only once. Sequences were obtained from peripheral blood. Receptors were obtained from a young man with active or convalescent COVID-19. Both conserved end residues are trimmed from each CDR3. Each record gives: V gene, CDR3 protein.

v_call: TRBV25-1; cdr3_aa: ASSESGNTIY
v_call: TRBV4-1; cdr3_aa: ASSAEGTIY
v_call: TRBV11-2; cdr3_aa: ASSLAGANTGELF
v_call: TRBV18; cdr3_aa: ASSPPWTARPEAF
v_call: TRBV12-3/TRBV12-4; cdr3_aa: ASSPTGFGEQY
v_call: TRBV2; cdr3_aa: ASSDSSGGYNEQF
v_call: TRBV6-2/TRBV6-3; cdr3_aa: ASSYPAGGNTEAF
v_call: TRBV6-5; cdr3_aa: ASSYSGQGNFYGYT
v_call: TRBV27; cdr3_aa: ASGQGGTTDTQY
v_call: TRBV29-1; cdr3_aa: SVIMTGGISTNEKLF
v_call: TRBV27; cdr3_aa: ASGRRGGQETQY
v_call: TRBV15; cdr3_aa: ATSSDRVGYTEAF
v_call: TRBV6-5; cdr3_aa: ASSFPGQGPDHEQY
v_call: TRBV15; cdr3_aa: ATSRPDKFYEQY
v_call: TRBV5-1; cdr3_aa: ASSLSSGSYNEQF
v_call: TRBV6-1; cdr3_aa: ASSEGAGANVLT
v_call: TRBV27; cdr3_aa: ASSLGGAHHYGYT
v_call: TRBV9; cdr3_aa: ASSVELAAADTQY
v_call: TRBV5-1; cdr3_aa: ASSLNSAQALGYT
v_call: TRBV9; cdr3_aa: ASSVVGGLNEQF
v_call: TRBV9; cdr3_aa: ASSVGTSGSQF
v_call: TRBV10-3; cdr3_aa: ATQTGLNTGELF
v_call: TRBV7-6; cdr3_aa: ASSLGASGAADTQY
v_call: TRBV6-6; cdr3_aa: ASSYRGETQY
v_call: TRBV15; cdr3_aa: ATSKKGSTNEKLF
v_call: TRBV7-2; cdr3_aa: AGGGRVGHEQF
v_call: TRBV11-2; cdr3_aa: ASSFNSGGATDTQY
v_call: TRBV5-5; cdr3_aa: ASSLADRAGGYT
v_call: TRBV25-1; cdr3_aa: ASSATGGMAF
v_call: TRBV7-8; cdr3_aa: ASSFLDRVNTGELF
v_call: TRBV18; cdr3_aa: ASSPGGDNPQGYGYT